This T cell receptor beta chain is drawn from a study of shared clonotypes between healthy human individuals. V dropped 6 bases and J dropped 8 bases, with 19 bases sitting between them. The V gene's germline CDR1 is SEHNR and CDR2 FQNEAQ (reference sequence). The CDR3 runs to 15 residues. Method: immunoSEQ multiplex PCR; TCRdb's copy keeps in-frame clones and lacks some. The sample lists about 2.1 million clones; around 95% were seen once. CD45RO-negative, CCR7-positively selected cells formed the naive CD8 fraction, excluding terminally differentiated effector memory CD45RA+ cells. Sequenced: naive CD8+ T cells from PBMCs. The V call is TRBV7-9, the J call TRBJ2-2; D gene ambiguous. The source of this sequence is a young man in good health. Some clones in this sample may be carry-over from other donors' samples. The CDR3 loop is CASRNYISLAGELFF. In DNA, the CDR3 is TGTGCCAGCAGAAACTACATTTCGTTAGCTGGGGAGCTGTTTTTT.